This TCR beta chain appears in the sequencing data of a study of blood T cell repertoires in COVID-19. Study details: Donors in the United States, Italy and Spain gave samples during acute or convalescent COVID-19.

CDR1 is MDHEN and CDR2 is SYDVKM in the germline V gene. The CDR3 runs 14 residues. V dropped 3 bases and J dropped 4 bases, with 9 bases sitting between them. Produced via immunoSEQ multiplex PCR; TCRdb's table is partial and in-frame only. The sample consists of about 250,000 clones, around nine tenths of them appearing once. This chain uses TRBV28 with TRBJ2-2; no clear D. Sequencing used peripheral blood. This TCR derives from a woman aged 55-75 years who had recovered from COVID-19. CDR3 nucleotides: TGTGCCAGCAGTTTTCGCCTACCCACCGGGGAGCTGTTTTTT. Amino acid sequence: CASSFRLPTGELFF. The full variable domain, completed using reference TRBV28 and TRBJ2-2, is DVKVTQSSRYLVKRTGEKVFLECVQDMDHENMFWYRQDPGLGLRLIYFSYDVKMKEKGDIPEGYSVSREKKERFSLILESASTNQTSMYLCASSFRLPTGELFFGEGSRLTVL.